This T cell receptor (beta chain) was sequenced in a study of cytomegalovirus exposure and HLA in healthy donors. Study outcomes and limitations: A later analysis showed TCR association rates differing by HLA locus, peaking at DRB1 and lowest at HLA-C.

PCR used 60 Vbeta primers and 13 Jbeta primers. Sequencing was performed with immunoSEQ multiplex PCR; in TCRdb, only in-frame clones are kept and a portion is missing. The table includes roughly 120,000 clones, 77% detected once. As regards this clone: The target antigen is unknown.

CDR1 MDHEN and CDR2 SYDVKM come from the germline V gene. Between the trimmed V and J ends, which lost 3 bases and 8 bases, there was a span of 10 bases. The CDR3 is 12 residues long. The chain uses TRBV28 and TRBJ1-2; D unclear. The sequenced sample consisted of PBMCs. This sequence originates from a human donor in good health. CDR3 in amino acids: CASSFAERGYTF. The CDR3 region has the DNA TGTGCCAGCAGTTTTGCAGAGCGGGGCTACACCTTC.